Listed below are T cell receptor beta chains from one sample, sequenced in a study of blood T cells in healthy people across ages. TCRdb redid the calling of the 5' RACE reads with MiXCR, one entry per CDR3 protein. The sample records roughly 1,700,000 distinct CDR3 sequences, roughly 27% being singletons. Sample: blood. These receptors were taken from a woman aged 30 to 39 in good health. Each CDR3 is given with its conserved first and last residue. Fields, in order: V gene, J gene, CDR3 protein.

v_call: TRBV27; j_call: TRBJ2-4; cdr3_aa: CASSDRQGIQYF
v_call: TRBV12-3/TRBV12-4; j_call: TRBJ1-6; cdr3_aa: CASRGTGARSPLHF
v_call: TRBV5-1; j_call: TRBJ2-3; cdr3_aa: CASSARTGLAGGYTDTQYF
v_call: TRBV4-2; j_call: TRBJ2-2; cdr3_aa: CASSHEVTGTSGAGELFF
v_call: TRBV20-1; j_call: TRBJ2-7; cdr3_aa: CSALWGPSYEQYF
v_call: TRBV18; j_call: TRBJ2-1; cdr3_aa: CASSPAGEGSYNEQFF
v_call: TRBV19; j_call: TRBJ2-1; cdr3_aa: CASSINRDNEQFF
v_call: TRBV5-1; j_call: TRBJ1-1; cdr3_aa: CASSRESVNTEAFF
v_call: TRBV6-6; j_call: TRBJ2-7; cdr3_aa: CASSPGRLNEQYF
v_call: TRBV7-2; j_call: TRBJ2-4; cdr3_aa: CASSPKGGLAGDTKNIQYF
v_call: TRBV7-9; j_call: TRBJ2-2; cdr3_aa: CASNGGQRKNTGELFF
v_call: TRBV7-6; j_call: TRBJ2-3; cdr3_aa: CASSLGTGIGTGTQYF
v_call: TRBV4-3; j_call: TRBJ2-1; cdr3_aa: CASSQSSGPRNEQFF
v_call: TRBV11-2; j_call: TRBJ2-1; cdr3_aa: CASSWREDEQFF
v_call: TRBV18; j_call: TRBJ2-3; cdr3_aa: CASSPTAGGSTDTQYF
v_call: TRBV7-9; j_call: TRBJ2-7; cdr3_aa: CASSPGTQIYEQYF
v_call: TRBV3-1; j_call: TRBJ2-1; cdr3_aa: CASSRTSPMDEQFF
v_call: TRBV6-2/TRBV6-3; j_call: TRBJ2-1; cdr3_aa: CASRRLAGGPGNEQFF